This T cell receptor beta chain stems from a study of cytomegalovirus exposure and HLA in healthy donors. 13 Jbeta primers and 60 Vbeta primers were used for the PCR. TCRdb's table, derived via immunoSEQ multiplex PCR, lists solely in-frame clones and lacks some. Among roughly 130,000 clones listed, approximately 79% were seen once. Germline V gives CDR1 KGHSH, CDR2 LQKENI. Deletions cut 4 bases from V and 4 bases from J, with 8 bases between. This CDR3 spans 13 amino acids. The origin of this receptor is a man between 18 and 29 years old in good health and CMV-seropositive. Sequenced: PBMCs. This chain connects TRBV18 to TRBJ2-1; D possibly corresponds to TRBD2 (5 bases). CDR3 sequence (DNA): TGTGCCAGCTCACTACTAGTTTACAATGAGCAGTTCTTC. Translation: CASSLLVYNEQFF.